Listed below are T cell receptor beta chains from one sample, sequenced in a study of OX40 agonist ivuxolimab in advanced cancers. Profiling relied on immunoSEQ multiplex PCR, and the TCRdb table lists in-frame clones only, not all of them. The data contain tens of thousands of clones, around 89% of them singletons. This specimen consisted of CD4+ or CD8+ T cells sorted from blood, obtained in a trial of the OX40 agonist ivuxolimab. The receptors originated from an adult with an advanced solid tumor such as melanoma, head and neck, liver or kidney cancer. The CDR3 runs from the conserved cysteine through the conserved F or W. A D gene is named only where the DNA matches it firmly. Size values are once, few and many counts, or a class for expanded clones, and some rows have none.

CASSLNTGAPETQYF TGTGCCAGCAGCTTAAACACCGGGGCCCCAGAGACCCAGTACTTC NA NA TRBJ2-5 TRBV13
CASSLRDFEQFF TGTGCCAGCAGCTTACGGGACTTTGAGCAGTTCTTC NA NA TRBJ2-1 TRBV7-9
CASSEETGSNQPQHF TGTGCCAGCAGTGAAGAGACAGGAAGCAATCAGCCCCAGCATTTT NA NA TRBJ1-5 TRBV6-1
CASSLASGGSTDTQYF TGCGCCAGCAGCTTGGCTAGCGGGGGAAGCACAGATACGCAGTATTTT NA TRBD2 TRBJ2-3 TRBV5-1
CASSQEAGGVQGEQFF TGCGCCAGCAGCCAAGAAGCGGGAGGAGTACAAGGTGAGCAGTTCTTC NA TRBD2 TRBJ2-1 TRBV4-1
CASSQGFDLNGPDTQYF TGCGCCAGCAGCCAAGGATTCGACTTGAATGGGCCAGATACGCAGTATTTT NA NA TRBJ2-3 TRBV4-1
CASSQPRLGANQPQHF TGTGCCAGCAGCCAACCCCGCCTAGGGGCTAATCAGCCCCAGCATTTT NA NA TRBJ1-5 TRBV7-8
CAIKDSPASNQPQHF TGTGCCATCAAAGACAGTCCGGCAAGCAATCAGCCCCAGCATTTT NA NA TRBJ1-5 TRBV10-3
CASSKNKGLSNQPQHF TGTGCCAGCAGCAAAAACAAGGGGCTAAGCAATCAGCCCCAGCATTTT once NA TRBJ1-5 TRBV21-1
CASSPPGDYEQYF TGTGCCAGCTCACCACCGGGAGACTACGAGCAGTACTTC NA NA TRBJ2-7 TRBV18
CAWTGWGQGSGELFF TGTGCCTGGACTGGCTGGGGACAGGGATCCGGGGAGCTGTTTTTT NA TRBD1 TRBJ2-2 TRBV30
CASSLVAGSSYEQYF TGCGCCAGCAGCTTGGTCGCCGGGAGCTCCTACGAGCAGTACTTC NA NA TRBJ2-7 TRBV5-1
CASSPPRRGYTF TGTGCCAGCAGCCCCCCGCGGCGTGGCTACACCTTC NA NA TRBJ1-2 TRBV6-5
CASSQYGAGYEQYF TGTGCCAGCAGTCAGTATGGGGCGGGCTACGAGCAGTACTTC NA NA TRBJ2-7 TRBV6-6
CASSLSGQAGFHYGYTF TGTGCCAGCAGTTTATCGGGGCAGGCCGGGTTTCACTATGGCTACACCTTC NA NA TRBJ1-2 TRBV27
CASSIVTGRYGYTF TGTGCCAGTAGTATAGTTACAGGGAGATATGGCTACACCTTC once NA TRBJ1-2 TRBV19
CASSKGGTTNTGELFF TGTGCCAGCAGTAAGGGGGGTACTACCAACACCGGGGAGCTGTTTTTT NA NA TRBJ2-2 TRBV6-6
CASSPKGPYNEQFF TGTGCCAGCAGCCCCAAGGGGCCCTACAATGAGCAGTTCTTC once NA TRBJ2-1 TRBV7-9
CASSEGFSGTYEQYF TGTGCCAGCAGTGAGGGATTTAGCGGGACCTACGAGCAGTACTTC once TRBD2 TRBJ2-7 TRBV6-1
CAWSGGLAGGGEETQYF TGTGCCTGGAGTGGGGGACTAGCGGGAGGTGGGGAAGAGACCCAGTACTTC once TRBD2 TRBJ2-5 TRBV30
CASSPGISGVDTQYF TGTGCCAGCAGCCCGGGCATTAGCGGGGTAGATACGCAGTATTTT NA TRBD2 TRBJ2-3 TRBV5-8
CASSRTGGYQPQHF TGTGCCAGCAGCCGGACAGGGGGATATCAGCCCCAGCATTTT NA TRBD1 TRBJ1-5 TRBV2
CASSPPGQPYEQYF TGTGCCAGCTCACCACCGGGACAGCCCTACGAGCAGTACTTC NA TRBD1 TRBJ2-7 TRBV18
CAWSLGEGHSVEQYF TGTGCCTGGAGTCTAGGAGAGGGCCACTCGGTCGAGCAGTACTTC NA NA TRBJ2-7 TRBV30
CASSHYARTGNYEQYF TGTGCCAGTAGTCATTACGCGAGGACAGGGAACTACGAGCAGTACTTC NA TRBD1 TRBJ2-7 TRBV19
CASSVLIAYEQYF TGTGCCAGCAGTGTTCTTATAGCCTACGAGCAGTACTTC NA NA TRBJ2-7 TRBV6-1
CASSQDPGELFF TGCGCCAGCAGCCAAGATCCCGGGGAGCTGTTTTTT few NA TRBJ2-2 TRBV4-1
CAWSPLRLAGGPGEQFF TGTGCCTGGAGTCCCCTCCGACTAGCGGGAGGGCCGGGGGAGCAGTTCTTC NA TRBD2 TRBJ2-1 TRBV30